Listed here are 17 T cell receptor beta chains from one sample, sequenced in a study of T cells in Graves' hyperthyroidism and ophthalmopathy. Researchers took RNA transcripts and amplified the TCR beta CDR3 regions from them. When the TCR CDR3 underwent first-round RT-PCR, the HTBI primer set was used. MiXCR, applied by TCRdb to the multiplex PCR reads, yields one record per CDR3 protein. The table has fewer than 700,000 distinct CDR3 sequences, roughly 17% seen once. The sequencing input was blood. The receptor set was obtained from a woman aged 18-29 years with Graves' ophthalmopathy.

This clonotype occurred many times. This chain uses TRBV28 with TRBJ2-2; 7 bases align to TRBD2. With 2 bases clipped from V and 7 bases from J, the junction kept 7 bases outside the gene matches. There are 15 residues in the CDR3. Germline V gives CDR1 MDHEN, CDR2 SYDVKM. CDR3 sequence: CASSLPGPSGGELFF. The DNA of the CDR3 is TGTGCCAGCAGTTTACCCGGGCCTAGCGGCGGGGAGCTGTTTTTT.

The chain recombines TRBV19 with TRBJ2-2; no definite D call. This CDR3 is built from 14 residues. V lost 7 bases and J lost 3, with 12 bases in between. Per the germline V gene, CDR1 is LNHDA and CDR2 is SQIVND (reference sequence). CDR3 coding DNA: TGTGCCAGTACCTCGCAGTATTACACCGGGGAGCTGTTTTTT. Amino acids: CASTSQYYTGELFF.

CDR3 protein: CASSQDGQSFPRDTQYF. The CDR3 nucleotides read TGTGCCAGCAGCCAAGATGGACAGTCATTCCCTCGAGATACGCAGTATTTT. The chain employs TRBV14 and TRBJ2-3; possible D gene TRBD1, 6 bases. Trimming left V 0 bases short and J 5 bases short, with 18 bases between. CDR3 size: 17 residues. Germline V CDR1 and CDR2: SGHDN, FVKESK.

There are a few counts of this clonotype. V is TRBV5-5 and J is TRBJ2-4; D possibly uses TRBD1 or TRBD2 (5 bases each). Germline loops: CDR1 SGHKS, CDR2 YYEKEE (reference sequence). The CDR3 consists of 15 residues. V lost 4 bases and J 9 bases, leaving 20 bases between the germline ends. The CDR3 sequence is CASSPAWDVRGIQYF. In DNA, the CDR3 is TGTGCCAGCAGCCCGGCATGGGACGTCCGGGGCATTCAGTACTTC. Together with reference TRBV5-5 and TRBJ2-4, the CDR3 gives the full variable domain: DAGVTQSPTHLIKTRGQQVTLRCSPISGHKSVSWYQQVLGQGPQFIFQYYEKEERGRGNFPDRFSARQFPNYSSELNVNALLLGDSALYLCASSPAWDVRGIQYFGAGTRLSVL.

This clonotype showed up just a few times. This rearrangement joins TRBV29-1 to TRBJ2-7; 9 bases are shared with TRBD2. The trim removed 7 bases at V and 2 bases at J, leaving 3 bases unmatched. The CDR3 totals 12 residues. Germline CDR1 reads SQVTM; CDR2 reads ANQGSEA. CDR3: CSGGRVPYEQYF. In DNA, the CDR3 is TGCAGCGGCGGGAGGGTCCCCTACGAGCAGTACTTC.

This clonotype was counted ten times or more. The rearrangement links TRBV30 to TRBJ2-7; TRBD1 matches 7 bases. V shed 2 bases, J shed 0 bases, and the junction held 4 bases outside the gene matches. Germline CDR1 and CDR2: GTSNPN and SVGIG (reference sequence). The CDR3 length is 14 residues. The CDR3 coding sequence is TGTGCCTGGAGTAGGGCAGGGGGCTCCTACGAGCAGTACTTC. Amino acid sequence: CAWSRAGGSYEQYF. Combining the CDR3 with reference TRBV30 and TRBJ2-7 gives the whole variable domain SQTIHQWPATLVQPVGSPLSLECTVEGTSNPNLYWYRQAAGRGLQLLFYSVGIGQISSEVPQNLSASRPQDRQFILSSKKLLLSDSGFYLCAWSRAGGSYEQYFGPGTRLTVT.

This clonotype was seen only a few times. V and J are TRBV19 and TRBJ1-1; D remains unclear. This CDR3 is built from 16 residues. V was trimmed by 5 bases and J by 2 bases, leaving 18 bases between them. Germline CDR1 and CDR2: LNHDA and SQIVND (reference sequence). This CDR3 reads CASSPTADNTNTEAFF. DNA of the CDR3: TGTGCCAGTAGTCCAACAGCCGATAACACAAACACTGAAGCTTTCTTT.

The chain links TRBV12-3 or TRBV12-4 to TRBJ2-7; perhaps TRBD1 as D (7 bases). This CDR3 comprises 14 residues. The V gene lost 3 bases and the J gene lost 9 bases, with 18 bases spanning the gap. CDR3 protein: CASSFKFQGGTQYF. In DNA form, the CDR3 reads TGTGCCAGCAGTTTTAAGTTCCAGGGGGGTACGCAGTACTTC.

The chain has TRBV7-9 and TRBJ2-5; 8 bases fit TRBD1. J lost 4 bases, V lost 5 bases, and 15 bases had no gene match. Germline V gene data show CDR1 as SEHNR and CDR2 as FQNEAQ (reference sequence). There are 17 residues in the CDR3. DNA for the CDR3: TGTGCCAGCAGCACCCCGCTACAGGGGGTACCGGGAGAGACCCAGTACTTC. It specifies CASSTPLQGVPGETQYF.

J is TRBJ2-3 and V is TRBV28; TRBD2 agrees at 7 bases. Germline CDR1 MDHEN, CDR2 SYDVKM. The CDR3 sequence is 19 residues long. V lost 5 bases and J lost 2; bases outside the gene matches: 19. The CDR3 sequence: CASSPQTAKGGLLTDTQYF. The CDR3 DNA follows: TGTGCCAGCAGTCCCCAAACCGCGAAGGGAGGGCTTCTCACAGATACGCAGTATTTT.

In the case of this clonotype: A clone one base away is much larger, so this may be a read error. The chain is built from TRBV5-6 and TRBJ2-1; 7 positions agree with TRBD2. Unmatched junction bases numbered 8, after V lost 7 bases and J lost 7 bases. CDR1 and CDR2 from the germline V gene are SGHDT and YYEEEE. This CDR3 spans 13 amino acids. The CDR3 reads CASVGGGRNEQFF. The CDR3 DNA is TGTGCCAGCGTGGGGGGGGGTCGGAATGAGCAGTTCTTC.

This clonotype was detected only a few times. This sequence joins TRBV6-1 and TRBJ2-5, with D tentatively TRBD1 (5 bases). Germline V gene data show CDR1 as MNHNS and CDR2 as SASEGT. The CDR3 is 13 residues long. V lost 7 bases to trimming and J lost 7 bases, with 16 bases between them. The CDR3 reads CASTVAGIGTQYF. The CDR3 bases are TGTGCCAGCACCGTGGCAGGGATTGGGACCCAGTACTTC.

The table lists this clonotype with a few counts. The chain couples TRBV29-1 to TRBJ2-2; TRBD2 agrees at 8 bases. With V trimmed by 7 bases and J by 3 bases, 4 bases remained unmatched. The CDR3 is 13 residues long. Per the germline V gene, CDR1 is SQVTM and CDR2 is ANQGSEA. The DNA of the CDR3 is TGCAGCGCACTAGCGGACTACACCGGGGAGCTGTTTTTT. Its translation: CSALADYTGELFF.

The chain couples TRBV14 to TRBJ2-7, with TRBD2 identical over 11 bases. Unmatched junction bases numbered 6, after V lost 6 bases and J lost 5 bases. Germline-derived CDR1 and CDR2 are SGHDN and FVKESK. This CDR3 is built from 14 residues. The CDR3: CASRTSGGPNEQYF. Here the CDR3 DNA reads TGTGCCAGCAGAACTAGCGGGGGCCCCAACGAGCAGTACTTC.

This clonotype was counted ten times or more. The chain couples TRBV9 to TRBJ2-3; no firm D call. The V and J ends lost 0 bases and 2 bases respectively, with 10 bases between them. This CDR3 has 15 amino acids. CDR1 is SGDLS, CDR2 YYNGEE, per germline. CDR3 sequence reads: CASSVAIGYTDTQYF. In nucleotides, the CDR3 is TGTGCCAGCAGCGTAGCAATCGGATACACAGATACGCAGTATTTT.

Ten or more counts support this clonotype. The chain couples TRBV7-3 to TRBJ1-2, with D maybe TRBD1 (5 bases). The CDR3 spans 15 residues. The V end lost 5 bases, the J end lost 5 bases, and 18 bases lay between the germline ends. Germline V lookup: CDR1 SGHTA, CDR2 FQGTGA. The CDR3 region is CASSHLPDTKYGYTF. CDR3 bases: TGTGCCAGCAGCCATCTTCCGGACACCAAATATGGCTACACCTTC.

The count of this clonotype is one. The chain combines TRBV5-6 with TRBJ2-1, with 9 nucleotides matching TRBD1. V lost 6 bases to trimming and J lost 6 bases; unmatched junction nucleotides: 13. The CDR3 consists of 16 residues. Germline V lookup: CDR1 SGHDT, CDR2 YYEEEE. In nucleotides, the CDR3 is TGTGCCAGCACCCTACCGGGACAGGGAGGGCTCAATGAGCAGTTCTTC. Translated: CASTLPGQGGLNEQFF. The whole variable domain, remainder taken from reference TRBV5-6 and TRBJ2-1, is DAGVTQSPTHLIKTRGQQVTLRCSPKSGHDTVSWYQQALGQGPQFIFQYYEEEERQRGNFPDRFSGHQFPNYSSELNVNALLLGDSALYLCASTLPGQGGLNEQFFGPGTRLTVL.